This T cell receptor (beta chain) was retrieved from a study of human T cells and chemical hapten exposure. Across the whole study: Donors were sensitized with 2% DPC on the upper inner arm. TCR yield per sample varied, mainly due to pooled library volumes.

Study-wide findings and caveats: Significantly more large CDR3 similarity clusters were formed by expanded TCRs than by controls.

The time point is: pre-sensitization, week 0. Treatment indicated: therapeutic diphenylcyclopropenone sensitization with weekly scalp DPC. Unfractionated whole blood was the source from which total RNA was extracted. Blood draws came before every patch-test application. By frequency in the sample, this clonotype is medium-sized. Antigen: not known. The CDR3 has 19 residues. From germline, CDR1 is SGHDT and CDR2 YYEEEE. Deletions cut 2 bases from V and 2 bases from J, with 26 bases between. TCRdb recomputed calls from the RACE reads with MiXCR, one row per CDR3 protein. The sample yields tens of thousands of distinct CDR3 sequences, 9% to 15% seen once.

The TCR originated in a woman in her 40s with alopecia areata. Some clones in this sample may be carry-over from other donors' samples. V is TRBV5-6 and J is TRBJ2-7, with a possible D match to TRBD1 (5 bases). Sequencing used whole blood, obtained in connection with sensitization to the hapten diphenylcyclopropenone (DPC). In DNA, the CDR3 is TGTGCCAGCAGCTTTAACCCCTCGGGCAGGGCCTTCCTCACCTACGAGCAGTACTTC. It encodes CASSFNPSGRAFLTYEQYF.